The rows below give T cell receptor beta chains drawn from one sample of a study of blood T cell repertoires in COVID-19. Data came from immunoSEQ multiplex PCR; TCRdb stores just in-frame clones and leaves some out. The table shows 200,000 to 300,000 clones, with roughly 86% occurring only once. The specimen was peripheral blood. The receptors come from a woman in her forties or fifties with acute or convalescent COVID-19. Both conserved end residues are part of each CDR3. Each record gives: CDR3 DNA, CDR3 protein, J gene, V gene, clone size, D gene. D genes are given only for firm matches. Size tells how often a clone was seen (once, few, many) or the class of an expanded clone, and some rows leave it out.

CDR3nt: TGTGCCAGCAGCTTTAGAGATACGCTCGCCTACGAGCAGTACTTC; CDR3aa: CASSFRDTLAYEQYF; j_gene: TRBJ2-7; v_gene: TRBV7-9; abundance: once; d_gene: -
CDR3nt: TGTGCCAGCTCACCACCATCGGGTGGCCGTACTGAAGCTTTCTTT; CDR3aa: CASSPPSGGRTEAFF; j_gene: TRBJ1-1; v_gene: TRBV18; abundance: -; d_gene: -
CDR3nt: TGTGCCAGCTCACCAGATCGGGGAGTCCGTGGCTACACCTTC; CDR3aa: CASSPDRGVRGYTF; j_gene: TRBJ1-2; v_gene: TRBV18; abundance: -; d_gene: -
CDR3nt: TGTGCCAGCAGCTTGGCTGGACAGGGTGGAACTGAAGCTTTCTTT; CDR3aa: CASSLAGQGGTEAFF; j_gene: TRBJ1-1; v_gene: TRBV5-5; abundance: -; d_gene: TRBD1
CDR3nt: TGTGCCAGCAGTTCACCATTGGACAGGGGGTCCCAGCATTTT; CDR3aa: CASSSPLDRGSQHF; j_gene: TRBJ1-5; v_gene: TRBV27; abundance: -; d_gene: TRBD1
CDR3nt: TGTGCCAGCAGCCCTTCCAGGGGAATCCAAGAGACCCAGTACTTC; CDR3aa: CASSPSRGIQETQYF; j_gene: TRBJ2-5; v_gene: TRBV7-2; abundance: -; d_gene: -
CDR3nt: TGTGCCAGCAACTCCGGGAGAAATCAGCCCCAGCATTTT; CDR3aa: CASNSGRNQPQHF; j_gene: TRBJ1-5; v_gene: TRBV5-6; abundance: -; d_gene: -
CDR3nt: TGTGCCAGCACCCTCCGGCCTACTAGCGGGGACTCCTACGAGCAGTACTTC; CDR3aa: CASTLRPTSGDSYEQYF; j_gene: TRBJ2-7; v_gene: TRBV7-2; abundance: -; d_gene: TRBD2
CDR3nt: TGTGCCAGCAGTGATTGGGCTAGCGGCCAAGAGACCCAGTACTTC; CDR3aa: CASSDWASGQETQYF; j_gene: TRBJ2-5; v_gene: TRBV6-1; abundance: -; d_gene: TRBD2
CDR3nt: TGTGCCAGTAGTAAGTGGACAAGCCCCACCTACGAGCAGTACTTC; CDR3aa: CASSKWTSPTYEQYF; j_gene: TRBJ2-7; v_gene: TRBV19; abundance: -; d_gene: -
CDR3nt: TGTGCCAGCAGCGACACTTATAGCAATCAGCCCCAGCATTTT; CDR3aa: CASSDTYSNQPQHF; j_gene: TRBJ1-5; v_gene: TRBV7-2; abundance: -; d_gene: -
CDR3nt: TGTGCCAGCAGTTTATCGGGGGTTGGCTATGGCTACACCTTC; CDR3aa: CASSLSGVGYGYTF; j_gene: TRBJ1-2; v_gene: TRBV28; abundance: -; d_gene: -
CDR3nt: TGTGCCACCTCCGGGACAGGGGTCAACACCGGGGAGCTGTTTTTT; CDR3aa: CATSGTGVNTGELFF; j_gene: TRBJ2-2; v_gene: TRBV10-3; abundance: few; d_gene: TRBD1
CDR3nt: TGTGCCAGCAGCCAATCCGGGTGGGATGGCTACACCTTC; CDR3aa: CASSQSGWDGYTF; j_gene: TRBJ1-2; v_gene: TRBV7-2; abundance: -; d_gene: -
CDR3nt: TGCGCCAGCCGCCCGGACAGGGAAACTAGGGGCTACACCTTC; CDR3aa: CASRPDRETRGYTF; j_gene: TRBJ1-2; v_gene: TRBV10-2; abundance: -; d_gene: TRBD1
CDR3nt: TGTGCCAGCAGTGAATCTGGTGGAGCGACGAACACCGGGGAGCTGTTTTTT; CDR3aa: CASSESGGATNTGELFF; j_gene: TRBJ2-2; v_gene: TRBV25-1; abundance: -; d_gene: -
CDR3nt: TGTGCCAGCATCCCTAGGAACACTGAAGCTTTCTTT; CDR3aa: CASIPRNTEAFF; j_gene: TRBJ1-1; v_gene: TRBV2; abundance: -; d_gene: -